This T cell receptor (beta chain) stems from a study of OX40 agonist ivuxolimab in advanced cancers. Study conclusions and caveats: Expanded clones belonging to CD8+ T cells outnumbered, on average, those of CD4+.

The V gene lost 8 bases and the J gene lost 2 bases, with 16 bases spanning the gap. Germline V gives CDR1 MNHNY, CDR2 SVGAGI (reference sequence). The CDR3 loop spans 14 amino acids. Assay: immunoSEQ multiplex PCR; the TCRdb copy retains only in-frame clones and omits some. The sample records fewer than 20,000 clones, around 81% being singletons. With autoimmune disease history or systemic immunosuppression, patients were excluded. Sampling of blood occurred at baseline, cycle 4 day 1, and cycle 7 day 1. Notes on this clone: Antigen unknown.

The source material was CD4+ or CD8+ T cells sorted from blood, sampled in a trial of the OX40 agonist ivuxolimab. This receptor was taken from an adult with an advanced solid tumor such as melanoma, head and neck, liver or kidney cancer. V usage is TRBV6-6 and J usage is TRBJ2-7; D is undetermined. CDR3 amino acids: CASATQDETYEQYF. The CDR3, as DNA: TGTGCCAGCGCCACCCAGGATGAAACCTACGAGCAGTACTTC.